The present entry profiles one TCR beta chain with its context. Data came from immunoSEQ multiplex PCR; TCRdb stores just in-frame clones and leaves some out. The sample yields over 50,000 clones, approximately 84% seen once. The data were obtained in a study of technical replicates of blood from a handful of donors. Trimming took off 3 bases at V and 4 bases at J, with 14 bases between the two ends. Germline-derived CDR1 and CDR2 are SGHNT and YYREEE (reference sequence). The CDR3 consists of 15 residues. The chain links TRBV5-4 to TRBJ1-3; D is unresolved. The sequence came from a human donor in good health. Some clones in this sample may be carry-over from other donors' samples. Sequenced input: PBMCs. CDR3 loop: CASSSGARLGNTIYF. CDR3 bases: TGTGCCAGCAGCTCGGGAGCCCGTCTGGGAAACACCATATATTTT.